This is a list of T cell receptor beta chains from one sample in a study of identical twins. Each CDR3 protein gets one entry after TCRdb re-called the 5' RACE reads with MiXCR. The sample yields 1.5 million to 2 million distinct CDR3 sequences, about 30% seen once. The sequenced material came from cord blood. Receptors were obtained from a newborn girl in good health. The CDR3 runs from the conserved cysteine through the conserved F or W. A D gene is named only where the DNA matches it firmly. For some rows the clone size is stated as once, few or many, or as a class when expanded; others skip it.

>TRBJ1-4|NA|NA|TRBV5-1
CASSLVNSPEKLFF
TGCGCCAGCAGCTTGGTCAATTCTCCCGAAAAACTGTTTTTT
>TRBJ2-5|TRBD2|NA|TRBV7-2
CASSLAGTSVETQYF
TGTGCCAGCAGCTTAGCCGGGACTAGCGTAGAGACCCAGTACTTC
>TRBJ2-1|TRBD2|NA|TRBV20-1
CSARVLGTTAYNEQFF
TGCAGTGCTAGAGTTCTAGGGACTACCGCCTACAATGAGCAGTTCTTC
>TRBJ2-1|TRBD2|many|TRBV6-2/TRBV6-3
CASSYLAGHNEQFF
TGTGCCAGCAGTTACCTAGCGGGGCACAATGAGCAGTTCTTC
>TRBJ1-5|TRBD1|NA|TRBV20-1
CRTGGINQPQHF
TGCAGGACAGGGGGCATCAATCAGCCCCAGCATTTT
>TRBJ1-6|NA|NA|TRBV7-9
CASRSQGSANSPLHF
TGTGCCAGCAGATCGCAGGGGTCCGCTAATTCACCCCTCCACTTT
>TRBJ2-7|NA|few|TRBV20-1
CSAGSRRGPPSYEQYF
TGCAGTGCTGGATCTCGTCGGGGCCCCCCCTCCTACGAGCAGTACTTC
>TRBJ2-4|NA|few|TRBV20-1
CSASPAGTLAKNIQYF
TGCAGTGCTAGCCCAGCAGGGACTCTAGCCAAAAACATTCAGTACTTC
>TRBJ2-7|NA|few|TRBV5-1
CASNPLGDTYEQYF
TGCGCCAGCAACCCGCTGGGAGACACCTACGAGCAGTACTTC
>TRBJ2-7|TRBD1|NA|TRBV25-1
CASSESRQGTKFEQYF
TGTGCCAGCAGTGAATCCCGACAGGGGACAAAGTTCGAGCAGTACTTC
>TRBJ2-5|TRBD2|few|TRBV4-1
CASSQDLAGGPYQETQYF
TGCGCCAGCAGCCAAGATCTAGCGGGGGGACCGTACCAAGAGACCCAGTACTTC
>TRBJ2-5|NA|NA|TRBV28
CAIEDRLTNYNEQYF
TGTGCCATAGAGGATAGGCTTACTAACTACAATGAGCAGTACTTC
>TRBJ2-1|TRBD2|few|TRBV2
CASSGGSGSYEQFF
TGTGCCAGCAGTGGGGGTAGCGGGAGCTATGAGCAGTTCTTC
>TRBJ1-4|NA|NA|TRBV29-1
CSVARGATNEKLFF
TGCAGCGTTGCCAGGGGTGCAACTAATGAAAAACTGTTTTTT
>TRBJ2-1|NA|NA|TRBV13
CASSPLEPVANEQFF
TGTGCCAGCAGCCCCTTGGAGCCAGTGGCCAATGAGCAGTTCTTC
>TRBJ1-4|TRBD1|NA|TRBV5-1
CASSRGGQERKLFF
TGCGCCAGCAGCCGCGGGGGACAGGAGAGAAAACTGTTTTTT
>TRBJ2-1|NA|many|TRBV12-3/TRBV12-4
CASSLEPGNNEQFF
TGTGCCAGCAGTTTGGAACCTGGGAACAATGAGCAGTTCTTC
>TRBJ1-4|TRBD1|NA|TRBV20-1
CSARGQGDGEKLFF
TGCAGTGCTAGAGGACAGGGAGACGGTGAAAAACTGTTTTTT
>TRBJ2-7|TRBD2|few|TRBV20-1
CSARDFAGGSYEQYF
TGCAGTGCTAGAGATTTTGCGGGAGGGAGCTACGAGCAGTACTTC
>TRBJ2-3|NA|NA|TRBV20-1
CSEAPITDTQYF
TGCAGTGAGGCACCGATCACAGATACGCAGTATTTT
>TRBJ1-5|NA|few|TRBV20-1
CSARARGLNQPQHF
TGCAGTGCTAGAGCCAGGGGCCTCAATCAGCCCCAGCATTTT
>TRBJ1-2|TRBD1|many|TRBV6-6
CASSFTGANYGYTF
TGTGCCAGCAGTTTTACAGGGGCAAACTATGGCTACACCTTC
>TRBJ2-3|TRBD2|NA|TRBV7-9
CASSVPGLAGVTNTQYF
TGTGCCAGCAGCGTCCCGGGACTAGCGGGGGTGACAAATACGCAGTATTTT
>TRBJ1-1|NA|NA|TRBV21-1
CASSPRDFEAFF
TGTGCCAGCAGCCCTCGGGACTTTGAAGCTTTCTTT
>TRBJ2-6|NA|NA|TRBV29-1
CSVVGSGADVLTF
TGCAGCGTTGTGGGCTCTGGGGCCGACGTCCTGACTTTC
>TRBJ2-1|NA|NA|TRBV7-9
CASSPVIGVLYEQFF
TGTGCCAGCAGCCCCGTGATCGGGGTTCTCTACGAGCAGTTCTTC
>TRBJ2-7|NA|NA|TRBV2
CASSPQIGRPPYEQYF
TGTGCCAGCAGCCCTCAGATCGGGAGACCTCCCTACGAGCAGTACTTC
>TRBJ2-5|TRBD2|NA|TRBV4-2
CASSQDGTSMETQYF
TGTGCCAGCAGCCAAGATGGGACTAGCATGGAGACCCAGTACTTC
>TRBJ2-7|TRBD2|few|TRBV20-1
CSAGLAGDEQYF
TGCAGTGCGGGACTAGCGGGAGACGAGCAGTACTTC
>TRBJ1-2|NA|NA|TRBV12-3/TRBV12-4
CASTSGVVGYTF
TGTGCCAGCACGTCGGGGGTGGTGGGCTACACCTTC
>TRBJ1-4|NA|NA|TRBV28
CASSFWAPDEKLFF
TGTGCCAGCAGTTTTTGGGCCCCTGATGAAAAACTGTTTTTT
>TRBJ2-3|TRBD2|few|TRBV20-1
CSASLAGVSDTQYF
TGCAGTGCTAGCCTAGCGGGAGTGTCGGATACGCAGTATTTT
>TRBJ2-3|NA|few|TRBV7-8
CASSLRTAYTQYF
TGTGCCAGCAGCTTACGGACAGCGTATACGCAGTATTTT
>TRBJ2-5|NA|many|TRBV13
CASSIYQETQYF
TGTGCCAGCAGCATATATCAAGAGACCCAGTACTTC
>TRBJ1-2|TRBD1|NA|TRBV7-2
CASSLAWDRVDGYTF
TGTGCCAGCAGCTTAGCCTGGGACAGGGTCGATGGCTACACCTTC
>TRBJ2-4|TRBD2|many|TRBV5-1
CASSLSSGSPNIQYF
TGCGCCAGCAGCTTATCCAGCGGGAGCCCAAACATTCAGTACTTC
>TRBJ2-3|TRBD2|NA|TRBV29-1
CSVAGTSGRITDTQYF
TGCAGCGTCGCCGGGACTAGCGGGAGGATCACAGATACGCAGTATTTT
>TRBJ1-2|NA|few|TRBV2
CASSEALRATF
TGTGCCAGCAGTGAAGCCCTCAGGGCCACCTTC
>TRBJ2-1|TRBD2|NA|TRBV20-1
CSARPPGVAGYNEQFF
TGCAGTGCTAGACCCCCGGGGGTAGCGGGGTACAATGAGCAGTTCTTC
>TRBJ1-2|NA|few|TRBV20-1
CSAPHPNYGYTF
TGCAGTGCCCCACATCCTAACTATGGCTACACCTTC
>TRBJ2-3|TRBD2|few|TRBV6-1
CASSDRTSTPTDTQYF
TGTGCCAGCAGTGACAGGACTAGCACTCCCACAGATACGCAGTATTTT
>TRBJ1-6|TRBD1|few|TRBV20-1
CSARLTGGNSPLHF
TGCAGTGCTAGGTTGACAGGGGGGAATTCACCCCTCCACTTT
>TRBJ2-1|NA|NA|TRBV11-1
CASSLGAGSLYNEQFF
TGTGCCAGCAGCTTAGGAGCCGGGTCCCTTTACAATGAGCAGTTCTTC
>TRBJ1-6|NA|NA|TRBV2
CASSDLGPENSPLHF
TGTGCCAGCAGTGACCTGGGGCCTGAAAATTCACCCCTCCACTTT
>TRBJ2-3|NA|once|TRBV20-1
CSAPRTLINTDTQYF
TGCAGTGCTCCCCGGACCTTAATCAACACAGATACGCAGTATTTT
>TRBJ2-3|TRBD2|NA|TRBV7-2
CASSLVWSSGRADTQYF
TGTGCCAGCAGCTTAGTGTGGTCTAGCGGGAGGGCCGATACGCAGTATTTT
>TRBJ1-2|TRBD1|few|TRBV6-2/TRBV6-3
CASREGQNYGYTF
TGTGCCAGCAGAGAGGGACAGAACTATGGCTACACCTTC
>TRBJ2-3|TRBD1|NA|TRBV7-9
CASSDRGQRHNTQYF
TGTGCCAGCAGCGATAGGGGACAGCGTCACAATACGCAGTATTTT
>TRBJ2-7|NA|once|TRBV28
CASSPRSYERYF
TGTGCCAGCAGTCCCCGCTCTTACGAGCGGTACTTC
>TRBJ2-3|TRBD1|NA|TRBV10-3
CAISGMTGGTDTQYF
TGTGCCATCAGTGGGATGACAGGGGGCACAGATACGCAGTATTTT
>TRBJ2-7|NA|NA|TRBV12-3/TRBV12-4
CASSFGWYEQYF
TGTGCCAGCAGTTTCGGGTGGTACGAGCAGTACTTC
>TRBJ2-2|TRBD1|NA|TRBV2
CASEGQGDPGELFF
TGTGCCAGCGAGGGCCAGGGGGACCCCGGGGAGCTGTTTTTT
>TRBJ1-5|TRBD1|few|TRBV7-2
CASSFGQGAQPQHF
TGTGCCAGCAGCTTTGGACAGGGGGCTCAGCCCCAGCATTTT